Below are 25 T cell receptor beta chains sequenced from a single sample in a study of OX40 agonist ivuxolimab in advanced cancers. Profiled with immunoSEQ multiplex PCR; TCRdb holds only in-frame clones, not every one. The sample carries tens of thousands of clones, roughly 84% recorded once. The sequencing used CD4+ or CD8+ T cells sorted from blood, collected in a trial of the OX40 agonist ivuxolimab. These receptor sequences come from an adult with an advanced solid tumor such as melanoma, head and neck, liver or kidney cancer.

This clone was seen just once. This chain connects TRBV5-4 to TRBJ1-2; D is perhaps TRBD1 (6 bases). The CDR3 length is 15 residues. Germline CDR1 SGHNT, CDR2 YYREEE (reference sequence). V was clipped by 4 bases and J by 3 bases, with 16 bases between them. CDR3 region: CASSQGGSVDYGYTF. The CDR3 bases are TGTGCCAGCAGCCAAGGGGGGAGTGTCGACTATGGCTACACCTTC.

This chain connects TRBV28 to TRBJ2-4, with D possibly TRBD1 on 5 matching bases. The germline V and J ends were trimmed by 7 bases and 0 bases, with 10 bases remaining between them. This CDR3 is 14 amino acids long. From germline, CDR1 is MDHEN and CDR2 SYDVKM. The CDR3, as DNA: TGTGCCAGCACCGTTCAGGGAGCCAAAAACATTCAGTACTTC. Translation: CASTVQGAKNIQYF.

The gene calls are TRBV5-4 and TRBJ2-5; no definite D call. Trimming left V 1 base short and J 4 bases short, with 2 bases between. The length of the CDR3 is 11 residues. Germline V gives CDR1 SGHNT, CDR2 YYREEE (reference sequence). The CDR3: CASSLSETQYF. The CDR3 bases are TGTGCCAGCAGCTTGTCAGAGACCCAGTACTTC.

This chain joins TRBV28 and TRBJ2-3; 8 positions agree with TRBD1. In germline, CDR1 is MDHEN, CDR2 SYDVKM. This CDR3 is 16 amino acids long. V lost 5 bases to trimming and J lost 3 bases; unmatched junction nucleotides: 10. In DNA, the CDR3 is TGTGCCAGCAGTGGCCGCTGGACAGGGTTGACAGATACGCAGTATTTT. This codes for CASSGRWTGLTDTQYF.

The chain recombines TRBV28 with TRBJ2-7; TRBD2 aligns across 10 bases. The CDR3 is 13 amino acids. CDR1 is MDHEN, CDR2 SYDVKM, per germline. Trimming at V came to 7 bases and at J to 7 bases, leaving 7 bases not matched to a gene. The CDR3 spells CASNPSGRGEQYF. The CDR3 DNA reads TGTGCCAGCAACCCTAGCGGGAGAGGGGAGCAGTACTTC.

There are a few counts of this clone. The rearrangement links TRBV28 to TRBJ1-2; TRBD1 might be the D (5 bases). CDR1 and CDR2 (germline): MDHEN, SYDVKM. The V and J ends lost 8 bases and 6 bases respectively, with 13 bases between them. This CDR3 is 12 amino acids long. The CDR3 reads CASGWGTDGYTF. The DNA of the CDR3 is TGTGCCAGCGGGTGGGGGACTGATGGCTACACCTTC.

The chain joins TRBV2 to TRBJ2-7; 7 bases line up with TRBD2. In germline, CDR1 is SNHLY, CDR2 FYNNEI. Trimming at V came to 7 bases and at J to 2 bases, leaving 8 bases not matched to a gene. CDR3 length: 14 amino acids. The DNA of the CDR3 is TGTGCCAGCAAAGGGGCTAGCGGAGCCTACGAGCAGTACTTC. Translated, it gives CASKGASGAYEQYF. The whole variable domain, filled in from reference TRBV2 and TRBJ2-7, reads EPEVTQTPSHQVTQMGQEVILRCVPISNHLYFYWYRQILGQKVEFLVSFYNNEISEKSEIFDDQFSVERPDGSNFTLKIRSTKLEDSAMYFCASKGASGAYEQYFGPGTRLTVT.

There are a few counts of this clone. V gene TRBV27 combines with J gene TRBJ2-7; D may be TRBD1 or TRBD2 (6 bases each). Germline lookup yields CDR1 MNHEY and CDR2 SMNVEV (reference sequence). V shed 8 bases and J shed 2 bases, with 16 bases lying between them. This CDR3 has 14 amino acids. The CDR3 coding sequence is TGTGCCAGCTCCCGGGGGCCCCTGACCTACGAGCAGTACTTC. This translates into CASSRGPLTYEQYF.

The chain has TRBV18 and TRBJ2-5; D is possibly TRBD1 or TRBD2 (5 bases each). The J call may be incorrect, as the DNA end agrees better with TRBJ2-7. The CDR3 is made up of 14 amino acids. Per the germline V gene, CDR1 is KGHSH and CDR2 is LQKENI. DNA for the CDR3: TGTGCCAGCTCACCACCGGGACCTGCCTACGAGCAGTACTTC. This sequence encodes CASSPPGPAYEQYF.

This clone occurred once. The V call is TRBV19, the J call TRBJ2-1; TRBD2 agrees at 10 bases. Trimming at V came to 7 bases and at J to 1 base, leaving 7 bases not matched to a gene. This CDR3 has 16 amino acids. Germline assignment: CDR1 LNHDA and CDR2 SQIVND (reference sequence). The DNA of the CDR3 is TGTGCCAGTACCCCACTAGCGGGGCCATCCTACAATGAGCAGTTCTTC. It specifies CASTPLAGPSYNEQFF.

The chain links TRBV4-2 to TRBJ2-2; TRBD1 aligns across 7 bases. Germline lookup yields CDR1 LGHNA and CDR2 YNFKEQ. Losses at the gene ends were 5 bases for V and 3 bases for J; bases not matched to a gene: 9. The CDR3 sequence is 16 residues long. CDR3 nucleotides: TGTGCCAGCAGCGAACGACAGGGCGTTGACACCGGGGAGCTGTTTTTT. This sequence encodes CASSERQGVDTGELFF.

The chain carries TRBV30 and TRBJ2-3; 13 nucleotides line up with TRBD2. The CDR3 has 19 residues. The J segment lost 0 bases and the V segment lost 0 bases, leaving 9 bases of the junction unmatched. The V gene's germline CDR1 is GTSNPN and CDR2 SVGIG (reference sequence). DNA of the CDR3: TGTGCCTGGAGTGTCTCGGGACTAGCGGGATATTATAGCACAGATACGCAGTATTTT. Encoded protein: CAWSVSGLAGYYSTDTQYF. Using reference TRBV30 and TRBJ2-3 for the parts outside the CDR3, the full variable domain is SQTIHQWPATLVQPVGSPLSLECTVEGTSNPNLYWYRQAAGRGLQLLFYSVGIGQISSEVPQNLSASRPQDRQFILSSKKLLLSDSGFYLCAWSVSGLAGYYSTDTQYFGPGTRLTVL.

This clone was seen only a few times. The J gene is TRBJ2-3, the V gene TRBV5-6; no firm D call. The germline V gene encodes CDR1 SGHDT and CDR2 YYEEEE. Deletions cut 4 bases from V and 1 base from J, with 10 bases between. CDR3 length equals 14 residues. This chain's CDR3 is CASSARPGTDTQYF. CDR3 nucleotide sequence: TGTGCCAGCAGCGCCCGTCCGGGCACAGATACGCAGTATTTT.

The chain carries TRBV12-5 and TRBJ1-3, with 7 bases aligning to TRBD1. The CDR3 has 16 residues. V lost 0 bases, J lost 0 bases, and 2 bases stayed unmatched. The germline V gene has CDR1 LGHNT and CDR2 FRNRAP. In DNA, the CDR3 is TGTGCTAGTGGTTTGGTCGGACAGGTCTCTGGAAACACCATATATTTT. It yields the protein CASGLVGQVSGNTIYF.

This chain links TRBV10-3 with TRBJ2-7, with D possibly matching TRBD1 (5 bases). The CDR3 extends over 12 amino acids. The V gene's germline CDR1 is ENHRY and CDR2 SYGVKD. Trimming removed 8 bases at V and 2 bases at J, with 10 bases between. CDR3 DNA sequence: TGTGCCATCGGCGACAGTCCCTACGAGCAGTACTTC. Encoded protein: CAIGDSPYEQYF.

The rearrangement uses TRBV15 and TRBJ1-1; D is unresolved. This CDR3 comprises 13 residues. The germline CDR1 and CDR2 sequences are LNHNV and YYDKDF (reference sequence). The V end was cut by 6 bases, the J end by 7 bases, with 15 bases between. The CDR3 loop reads CATRKAGSNEAFF. The CDR3 bases are TGTGCCACCAGAAAAGCAGGATCCAATGAAGCTTTCTTT.

The chain joins TRBV5-4 to TRBJ1-4; D perhaps matches TRBD1 (6 bases). The V end lost 1 base, the J end lost 6 bases, and 10 bases lay between the germline ends. The CDR3 totals 14 residues. The V gene's germline CDR1 is SGHNT and CDR2 YYREEE (reference sequence). The CDR3, as DNA: TGTGCCAGCAGCTTGAAGGGGGAGGATGAAAAACTGTTTTTT. This gives the protein CASSLKGEDEKLFF.

V is TRBV18 and J is TRBJ1-2; D is perhaps TRBD1 (5 bases). The CDR3 totals 12 residues. Trimming cost V 3 bases and J 8 bases, with 10 bases left between them. Germline V gives CDR1 KGHSH, CDR2 LQKENI. DNA of the CDR3: TGTGCCAGCTCACCGGACACTTCCGGCTACACCTTC. Translation gives CASSPDTSGYTF.

The gene calls are TRBV29-1 and TRBJ2-3; D gene unclear. CDR3 length equals 14 residues. The V gene's germline CDR1 is SQVTM and CDR2 ANQGSEA. The V end was cut by 4 bases, the J end by 2 bases, with 13 bases between. The CDR3 sequence is CSVGATDPTDTQYF. CDR3 nucleotide sequence: TGCAGCGTTGGGGCTACGGATCCCACAGATACGCAGTATTTT.

The DNA of the CDR3 is TGTGCCAGCAGTGGAACCGACACTGAAGCTTTCTTT. Translating it yields CASSGTDTEAFF. V and J are TRBV2 and TRBJ1-1, with unresolved D. The germline V and J ends were trimmed by 4 bases and 3 bases, with 6 bases remaining between them. The CDR3 sequence is 12 residues long. CDR1 is SNHLY, CDR2 FYNNEI, per germline.

The chain combines TRBV4-1 with TRBJ2-2; 10 bases line up with TRBD2. This CDR3 has 16 amino acids. Losses at the gene ends were 2 bases for V and 4 bases for J; bases not matched to a gene: 4. Germline CDR1 is MGHRA and CDR2 is YSYEKL. CDR3: CASSQLAGVGTGELFF. CDR3 in DNA: TGCGCCAGCAGCCAACTAGCGGGAGTGGGCACCGGGGAGCTGTTTTTT.

The rearrangement uses TRBV5-1 and TRBJ1-1; TRBD1 might be the D (6 bases). The V and J ends lost 4 bases and 1 base respectively, with 20 bases between them. Germline V gene sequence: CDR1 SGHRS, CDR2 YFSETQ. CDR3 length: 17 amino acids. CDR3 residues: CASSRTQGRMRNTEAFF. CDR3 in DNA: TGCGCCAGCAGCCGCACACAGGGTAGGATGCGGAACACTGAAGCTTTCTTT.

The V gene is TRBV5-6, the J gene TRBJ1-2; no clear D. Trimming left V 4 bases short and J 4 bases short, with 17 bases between. The CDR3 runs 15 residues. From germline, CDR1 is SGHDT and CDR2 YYEEEE. The CDR3 here is CASSRWVMLGYGYTF. The CDR3 DNA is TGTGCCAGCAGCCGGTGGGTGATGTTGGGCTATGGCTACACCTTC.

As DNA, the CDR3 is TGTGCCAGCAGCTTAGAGCAGGGGGGGGACTATGGCTACACCTTC. Protein: CASSLEQGGDYGYTF. The rearrangement links TRBV7-2 to TRBJ1-2; 7 positions match TRBD1. V dropped 1 base and J dropped 3; count of bases not matched to a gene: 5. The CDR3 covers 15 residues. The germline CDR1 and CDR2 sequences are SGHTA and FQGNSA.

This chain links TRBV4-1 with TRBJ2-7, with 7 bases aligning to TRBD2. The germline V gene has CDR1 MGHRA and CDR2 YSYEKL. V dropped 5 bases and J dropped 0; count of bases not matched to a gene: 4. The CDR3 totals 14 residues. The CDR3 DNA sequence: TGCGCCAGCAGCTCCGGGGGGAACTCCTACGAGCAGTACTTC. This codes for CASSSGGNSYEQYF.